These 17 T cell receptor beta chains share one sample of origin, sequenced in a study of blood T cell repertoires in COVID-19. The table came from immunoSEQ multiplex PCR; TCRdb's copy has only in-frame clones and leaves some out. The sample lists about 190,000 clones; roughly 79% were seen once. Sequenced material: peripheral blood. Receptors originate from a man aged 55 to 70 with active or convalescent COVID-19.

This clone was observed a handful of times. The chain links TRBV7-3 to TRBJ2-7; TRBD2 matches 9 bases. The junction had 6 bases not matched to a gene; V was cut back by 5 bases and J by 4 bases. The CDR3 runs to 14 residues. Germline CDR1 SGHTA, CDR2 FQGTGA. The CDR3 DNA reads TGTGCCAGCAGCAGGGCTAGCGGGACTTACGAGCAGTACTTC. As protein: CASSRASGTYEQYF.

This clone was picked up one time. The chain joins TRBV27 to TRBJ1-1; TRBD1 is a possible D gene (6 bases). With 8 bases removed from V and 0 bases from J, the gap between germline ends came to 16 bases. Germline values: CDR1 MNHEY, CDR2 SMNVEV (reference sequence). This CDR3 has 15 amino acids. Here the CDR3 reads CASSPGARMNTEAFF. The CDR3 DNA is TGTGCCAGCTCTCCAGGGGCCCGAATGAACACTGAAGCTTTCTTT.

The rearrangement uses TRBV6-5 and TRBJ1-2; 7 bases map to TRBD1. V lost 6 bases, J lost 0 bases, and 4 bases stayed unmatched. The CDR3 runs to 14 residues. From germline, CDR1 is MNHEY and CDR2 SVGAGI. The CDR3 DNA follows: TGTGCCAGCAGACAGGGGACCGCTAACTATGGCTACACCTTC. Encoded protein: CASRQGTANYGYTF.

This clone was seen only a few times. This chain uses TRBV5-4 with TRBJ1-1, with D maybe TRBD1 (5 bases). The CDR3 has 12 residues. CDR1 is SGHNT, CDR2 YYREEE, per germline (reference sequence). V dropped 4 bases and J dropped 5 bases, with 9 bases sitting between them. CDR3 nucleotides: TGTGCCAGCAGCGTCGACAGTACTGAAGCTTTCTTT. Protein: CASSVDSTEAFF.

This chain connects TRBV6-5 to TRBJ1-2; D not resolved. Germline V gene lookup returns CDR1 MNHEY and CDR2 SVGAGI. V shed 8 bases and J shed 0 bases, with 7 bases lying between them. The CDR3 is 12 amino acids. CDR3 in amino acids: CASRSSNYGYTF. The CDR3 DNA reads TGTGCCAGCCGTTCCTCTAACTATGGCTACACCTTC.

V is TRBV11-2 and J is TRBJ2-3; possibly TRBD2 for D (5 bases). There are 15 residues in the CDR3. Germline-derived CDR1 and CDR2 are SGHAT and FQNNGV. Trimming left V 4 bases short and J 1 base short, with 12 bases between. As DNA, the CDR3 is TGTGCCAGCAGCTCTGCCGGACTTCGCACAGATACGCAGTATTTT. Translated, it gives CASSSAGLRTDTQYF.

This clone was recorded a few times. The V gene is TRBV11-3, the J gene TRBJ2-1; the match to TRBD2 covers 7 bases. V lost 5 bases, J lost 3 bases, and 7 bases stayed unmatched. The CDR3 sequence is 15 residues long. Germline loops: CDR1 SGHNT, CDR2 YENEEA. CDR3 in DNA: TGTGCCAGCAGCCTCACTAGCGCCATCTACAATGAGCAGTTCTTC. This codes for CASSLTSAIYNEQFF. The full variable domain, completed using reference TRBV11-3 and TRBJ2-1, is EAGVVQSPRYKIIEKKQPVAFWCNPISGHNTLYWYLQNLGQGPELLIRYENEEAVDDSQLPKDRFSAERLKGVDSTLKIQPAELGDSAVYLCASSLTSAIYNEQFFGPGTRLTVL.

The chain joins TRBV25-1 to TRBJ1-2; 7 bases align to TRBD1. The J segment lost 6 bases and the V segment lost 3 bases, leaving 1 base of the junction unmatched. Germline V CDR1 and CDR2: MGHDK, SYGVNS. CDR3 length: 12 residues. This chain's CDR3 is CASSDRGDGYTF. The CDR3, as DNA: TGTGCCAGCAGTGACAGGGGGGATGGCTACACCTTC.

This chain connects TRBV5-6 to TRBJ2-4; weak D call: TRBD1 (5 bases). From germline, CDR1 is SGHDT and CDR2 YYEEEE. The CDR3 sequence is 14 residues long. Trimming cost V 2 bases and J 8 bases, with 14 bases left between them. The CDR3 DNA is TGTGCCAGCAGCTTAGGGGCGGTCAGTGACATTCAGTACTTC. It encodes CASSLGAVSDIQYF.

The chain couples TRBV12-3 or TRBV12-4 to TRBJ2-7; D unclear. CDR3 size: 11 residues. The V gene lost 4 bases and the J gene lost 7 bases, with 8 bases spanning the gap. The CDR3, as DNA: TGTGCCAGCAGTTCCTACAGAGAGCAGTACTTC. Its translation is CASSSYREQYF.

The V and J genes are TRBV6-6 and TRBJ2-5; possibly TRBD2 for D (6 bases). The germline V and J ends were trimmed by 0 bases and 9 bases, with 17 bases remaining between them. Germline V lookup: CDR1 MNHNY, CDR2 SVGAGI (reference sequence). This CDR3 contains 15 residues. This CDR3 is CASSYSGGIGEAQYF. The CDR3 DNA reads as TGTGCCAGCAGTTACTCAGGAGGGATCGGGGAGGCCCAGTACTTC.

The V gene is TRBV6-2 or TRBV6-3, the J gene TRBJ1-5; D call uncertain. This CDR3 has 14 amino acids. The germline V gene has CDR1 MNHEY and CDR2 SVGEGT. Between the trimmed V and J ends, which lost 0 bases and 4 bases, there was a span of 7 bases. CDR3 DNA: TGTGCCAGCAGTTACTCGAACTTTAATCAGCCCCAGCATTTT. Amino acids: CASSYSNFNQPQHF.

The genes are TRBV29-1 and TRBJ2-7, with TRBD1 identical over 9 bases. This CDR3 spans 14 amino acids. With V trimmed by 4 bases and J by 6 bases, 10 bases remained unmatched. Germline CDR1 SQVTM, CDR2 ANQGSEA. The CDR3 region has the DNA TGCAGCGTTGTAACAGGGGGCCGCGGGACCGAGCAGTACTTC. Translated: CSVVTGGRGTEQYF.

The chain combines TRBV19 with TRBJ2-3; TRBD1 is a possible D gene (5 bases). The length of the CDR3 is 14 residues. V was pared by 7 bases and J by 0 bases, with 11 bases between. Germline V gene lookup returns CDR1 LNHDA and CDR2 SQIVND (reference sequence). The CDR3 reads CASNGRASTDTQYF. DNA for the CDR3: TGTGCCAGTAATGGCAGGGCTAGCACAGATACGCAGTATTTT.

This clone was seen only a few times. CDR3 region: CASSLRPTGNSPLHF. In DNA form, the CDR3 reads TGCGCCAGCAGCTTGAGGCCGACGGGGAATTCACCCCTCCACTTT. V is TRBV5-1 and J is TRBJ1-6; D is unresolved. The germline CDR1 and CDR2 sequences are SGHRS and YFSETQ. Trimming shortened V by 1 base and J by 7 bases, and 12 bases separated the two germline ends. CDR3 length equals 15 residues.

The V and J genes are TRBV28 and TRBJ1-3; 7 bases agree with TRBD1. Unmatched junction bases numbered 10, after V lost 5 bases and J lost 0 bases. The CDR3 loop spans 17 amino acids. Germline V gene sequence: CDR1 MDHEN, CDR2 SYDVKM. CDR3 DNA: TGTGCCAGCAGTCTAGGGACAGCCCCAACCTCTGGAAACACCATATATTTT. Amino acid sequence: CASSLGTAPTSGNTIYF. Full variable domain (rest looked up from reference TRBV28 and TRBJ1-3): DVKVTQSSRYLVKRTGEKVFLECVQDMDHENMFWYRQDPGLGLRLIYFSYDVKMKEKGDIPEGYSVSREKKERFSLILESASTNQTSMYLCASSLGTAPTSGNTIYFGEGSWLTVV.

This clone was detected only a few times. The chain employs TRBV7-8 and TRBJ1-6, with a possible D match to TRBD1 (5 bases). CDR3 length equals 16 residues. V was trimmed by 1 base and J by 7 bases, leaving 14 bases between them. Germline V gene data show CDR1 as SGHVS and CDR2 as FQNEAQ. CDR3 in amino acids: CASSLGPRGGNSPLHF. CDR3 nucleotides: TGTGCCAGCAGCTTAGGGCCACGTGGGGGGAATTCACCCCTCCACTTT.